This T cell receptor (beta chain) was observed in a study of cytomegalovirus exposure and HLA in healthy donors. Whole-study findings and limits: First-cohort TCR clusters were later found to tend to co-occur in the 120 or so validation repertoires. Some public TCRs appeared in many individuals, while most sequences were rare. A few CMV-associated chains were confirmed in vitro to be specific for CMV antigens.

Produced via immunoSEQ multiplex PCR; TCRdb's table is partial and in-frame only. The profile shows 200,000 to 300,000 clones, less than 95% of them singletons. Per the germline V gene, CDR1 is GTSNPN and CDR2 is SVGIG (reference sequence). CDR3 length: 14 residues. V shed 2 bases and J 5 bases; nucleotides not matched to a gene: 3. This clone was observed once. Its specificity is not known. The sample taken for sequencing was PBMCs. The source is a young woman in good health and CMV-seronegative. The chain is built from TRBV30 and TRBJ1-2; 12 bases are shared with TRBD1. The DNA for the CDR3 is TGTGCCTGGAGTCAGGGACAGGGGGCGTATGGCTACACCTTC. Encoded protein: CAWSQGQGAYGYTF.